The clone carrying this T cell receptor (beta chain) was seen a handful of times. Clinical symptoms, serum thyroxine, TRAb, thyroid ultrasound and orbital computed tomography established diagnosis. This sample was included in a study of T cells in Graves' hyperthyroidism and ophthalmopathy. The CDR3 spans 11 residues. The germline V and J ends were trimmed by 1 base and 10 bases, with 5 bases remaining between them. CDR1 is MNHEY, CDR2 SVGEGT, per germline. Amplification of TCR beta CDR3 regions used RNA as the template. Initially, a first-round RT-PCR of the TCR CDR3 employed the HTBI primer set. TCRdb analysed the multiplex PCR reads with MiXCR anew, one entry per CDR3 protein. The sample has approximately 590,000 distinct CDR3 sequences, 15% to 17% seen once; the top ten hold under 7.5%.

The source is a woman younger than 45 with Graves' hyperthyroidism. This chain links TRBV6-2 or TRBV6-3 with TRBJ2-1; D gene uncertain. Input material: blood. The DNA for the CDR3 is TGTGCCAGCAGTTACTTCTTGGAGCAGTTCTTC. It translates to CASSYFLEQFF.